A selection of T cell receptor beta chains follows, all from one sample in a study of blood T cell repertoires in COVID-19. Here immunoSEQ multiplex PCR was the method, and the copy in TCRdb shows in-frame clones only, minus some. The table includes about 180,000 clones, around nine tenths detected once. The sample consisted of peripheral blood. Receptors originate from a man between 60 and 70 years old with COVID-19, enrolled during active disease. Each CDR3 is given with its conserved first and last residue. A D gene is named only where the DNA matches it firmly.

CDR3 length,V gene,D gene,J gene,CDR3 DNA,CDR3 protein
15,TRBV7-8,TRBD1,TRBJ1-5,TGTGCCAGCAGCTTAGGGACAGGGGACAATCAGCCCCAGCATTTT,CASSLGTGDNQPQHF
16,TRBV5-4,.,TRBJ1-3,TGTGCCAGCAGTGATGATGTGGGACTCTCTGGAAACACCATATATTTT,CASSDDVGLSGNTIYF
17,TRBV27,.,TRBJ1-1,TGTGCCAGCACCAAAAATCCCCATACAGTTATGAACACTGAAGCTTTCTTT,CASTKNPHTVMNTEAFF
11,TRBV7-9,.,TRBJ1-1,TGTGCCGGTGGACAGTTCACTGAAGCTTTCTTT,CAGGQFTEAFF
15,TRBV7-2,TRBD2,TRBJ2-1,TGTGCCAGCAGAGAAACTAGCGGGAGTTTAGCTGAGCAGTTCTTC,CASRETSGSLAEQFF
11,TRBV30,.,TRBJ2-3,TGTGCAGAGGAGAGGGGGGGTACGCAGTATTTT,CAEERGGTQYF
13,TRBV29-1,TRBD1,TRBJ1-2,TGCAGCGTTGAAAGAGACAGGGTACGTGGCTACACCTTC,CSVERDRVRGYTF
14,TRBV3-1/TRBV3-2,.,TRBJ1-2,TGTGCCAGCAGCCAAAGTCTCGGGGGGTTTGGCTACACCTTC,CASSQSLGGFGYTF
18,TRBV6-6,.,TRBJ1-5,TGTGCCAGCAGTCCCCCCCGGGGAACGCTCGATAGCAATCAGCCCCAGCATTTT,CASSPPRGTLDSNQPQHF
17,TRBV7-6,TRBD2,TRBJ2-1,TGTGCCAGCAGCTTAGGGGTACCGGGACTAGCGGGGTCTGAGCAGTTCTTC,CASSLGVPGLAGSEQFF